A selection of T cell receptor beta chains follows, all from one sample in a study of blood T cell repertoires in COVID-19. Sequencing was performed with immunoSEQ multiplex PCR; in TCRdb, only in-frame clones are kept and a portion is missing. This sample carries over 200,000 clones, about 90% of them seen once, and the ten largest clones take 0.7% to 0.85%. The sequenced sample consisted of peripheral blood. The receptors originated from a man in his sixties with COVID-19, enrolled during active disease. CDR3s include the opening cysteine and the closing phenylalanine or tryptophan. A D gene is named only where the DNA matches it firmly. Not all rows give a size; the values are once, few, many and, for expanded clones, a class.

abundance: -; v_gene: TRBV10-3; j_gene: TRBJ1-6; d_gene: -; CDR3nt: TGTGCCACCAACGGACAGTCATATAATTCACCCCTCCACTTT; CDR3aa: CATNGQSYNSPLHF
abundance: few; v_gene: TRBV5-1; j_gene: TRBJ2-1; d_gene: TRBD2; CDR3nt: TGCGCCAGCAGTCGGACTAGCGGGCCCTTCAATGAGCAGTTCTTC; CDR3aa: CASSRTSGPFNEQFF
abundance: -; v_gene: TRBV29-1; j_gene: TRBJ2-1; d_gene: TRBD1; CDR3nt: TGCAGCGGGGGACAGAGCTACAATGAGCAGTTCTTC; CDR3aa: CSGGQSYNEQFF
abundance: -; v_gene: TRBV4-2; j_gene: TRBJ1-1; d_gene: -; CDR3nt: TGTGCCAGCAGCCAAGTGAGGACAGAGAACACTGAAGCTTTCTTT; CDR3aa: CASSQVRTENTEAFF
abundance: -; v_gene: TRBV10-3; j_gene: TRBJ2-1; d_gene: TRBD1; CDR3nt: TGTGCCATCAGGGGGACAGGGGGCAATGAGCAGTTCTTC; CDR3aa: CAIRGTGGNEQFF
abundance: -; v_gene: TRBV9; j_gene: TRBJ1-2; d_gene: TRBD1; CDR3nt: TGTGCCAGCAGACGGGACAGGGGAAACTATGGCTACACCTTC; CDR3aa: CASRRDRGNYGYTF
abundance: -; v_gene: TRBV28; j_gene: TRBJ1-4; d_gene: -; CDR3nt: TGTGCCAGCAGTTTAAGCGGGGGGCGCTTGGAAAAACTGTTTTTT; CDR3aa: CASSLSGGRLEKLFF
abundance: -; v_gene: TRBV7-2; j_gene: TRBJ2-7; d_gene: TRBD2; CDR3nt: TGTGCCAGCAGCTTTGAACTAGCGGCGACCTACGAGCAGTACTTC; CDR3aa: CASSFELAATYEQYF
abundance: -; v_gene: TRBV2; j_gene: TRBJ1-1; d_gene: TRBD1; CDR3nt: TGTGCCAGCAGTCTCGGACAGGGAAGATCAACTGAAGCTTTCTTT; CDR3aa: CASSLGQGRSTEAFF
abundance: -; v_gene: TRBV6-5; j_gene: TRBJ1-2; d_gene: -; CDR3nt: TGTGCCAGCAGTTACTCGCGGGGGTGGGAGAGCTATGGCTACACCTTC; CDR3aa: CASSYSRGWESYGYTF
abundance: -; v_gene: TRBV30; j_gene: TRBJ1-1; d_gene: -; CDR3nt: TGTGCCTGGAGTACACGAAACATGAACACTGAAGCTTTCTTT; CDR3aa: CAWSTRNMNTEAFF
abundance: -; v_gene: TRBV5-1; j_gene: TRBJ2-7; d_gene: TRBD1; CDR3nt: TGCGCCAGCAGCTCCCCGGGACAGACCTACGAGCAGTACTTC; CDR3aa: CASSSPGQTYEQYF
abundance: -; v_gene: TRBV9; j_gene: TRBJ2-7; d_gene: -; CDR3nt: TGTGCCAGCAGCGTAGGGACTACAAGGGAGACCTACGAGCAGTACTTC; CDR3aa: CASSVGTTRETYEQYF
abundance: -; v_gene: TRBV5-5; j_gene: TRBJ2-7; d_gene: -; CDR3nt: TGTGCCAGCAGTTACTCGGACACGAGCTCCTACGAGCAGTACTTC; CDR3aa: CASSYSDTSSYEQYF
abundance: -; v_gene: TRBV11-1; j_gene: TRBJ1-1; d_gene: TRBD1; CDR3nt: TGTGCCAGCAGCTTTCAGGGGGGATGGACTGAAGCTTTCTTT; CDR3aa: CASSFQGGWTEAFF
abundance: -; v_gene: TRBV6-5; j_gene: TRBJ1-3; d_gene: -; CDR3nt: TGTGCCAGCAGTTACTCGCTATTTTCGGACACCATATATTTT; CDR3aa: CASSYSLFSDTIYF
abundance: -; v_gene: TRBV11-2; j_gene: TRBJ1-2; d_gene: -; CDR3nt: TGTGCCAGCAGCTTAGAGGAGGTGACCTATGGCTACACCTTC; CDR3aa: CASSLEEVTYGYTF
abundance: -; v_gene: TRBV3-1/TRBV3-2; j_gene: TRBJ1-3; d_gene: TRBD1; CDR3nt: TGTGCCAGCAGCCCCGGGACAGCCTCTGGAAACACCATATATTTT; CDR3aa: CASSPGTASGNTIYF
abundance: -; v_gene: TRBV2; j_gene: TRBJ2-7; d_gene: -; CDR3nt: TGTGCCAGCAGTAGGGGTCTAAGCTCCTACGAGCAGTACTTC; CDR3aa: CASSRGLSSYEQYF
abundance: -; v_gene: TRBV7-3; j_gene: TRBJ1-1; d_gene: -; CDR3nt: TGTGCCAGCAGCTTAACAGGCGGGGCGGGCACTGAAGCTTTCTTT; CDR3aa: CASSLTGGAGTEAFF
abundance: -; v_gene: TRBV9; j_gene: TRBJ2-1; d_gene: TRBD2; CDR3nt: TGTGCCAGCAGCGTAGGGGGACTAGATACGGGAGGTGAGCAGTTCTTC; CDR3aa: CASSVGGLDTGGEQFF
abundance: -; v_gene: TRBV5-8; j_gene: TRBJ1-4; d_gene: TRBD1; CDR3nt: TGTGCCAGCAGCCCCACAGGGGGCTCGAATGAAAAACTGTTTTTT; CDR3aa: CASSPTGGSNEKLFF